These 25 T cell receptor beta chains came from one sample sequenced in a study of blood T cell repertoires in COVID-19. The table came from immunoSEQ multiplex PCR; TCRdb's copy has only in-frame clones and leaves some out. The sample lists a few hundred thousand clones; about 85% were seen once. Specimen: peripheral blood. These TCRs come from a man younger than 30 with active or convalescent COVID-19.

The chain uses TRBV27 and TRBJ2-2, with 9 bases lining up with TRBD2. CDR1 and CDR2 from the germline V gene are MNHEY and SMNVEV (reference sequence). The V and J ends lost 3 bases and 6 bases, in that order; junction bases with no gene match: 11. The CDR3 totals 17 residues. This CDR3 is CASSFSAGGPVSGELFF. CDR3 coding DNA: TGTGCCAGCAGTTTCTCCGCGGGGGGGCCTGTTTCCGGGGAGCTGTTTTTT.

The sample holds one count of this clone. This chain uses TRBV2 with TRBJ2-1; D remains unclear. The V gene's germline CDR1 is SNHLY and CDR2 FYNNEI. The CDR3 is 10 amino acids. Trimming cost V 11 bases and J 5 bases, with 7 bases left between them. The CDR3 DNA reads as TGTGCCGTTAGAAACAATGAGCAGTTCTTC. It yields the protein CAVRNNEQFF. The full variable domain, with the rest looked up from reference TRBV2 and TRBJ2-1, is EPEVTQTPSHQVTQMGQEVILRCVPISNHLYFYWYRQILGQKVEFLVSFYNNEISEKSEIFDDQFSVERPDGSNFTLKIRSTKLEDSAMYFCAVRNNEQFFGPGTRLTVL.

This clone was seen a single time. V usage is TRBV29-1 and J usage is TRBJ2-1, with 7 bases aligning to TRBD1. Trimming removed 8 bases from V and 4 bases from J; junction bases left unmatched: 5. The CDR3 has 12 amino acids. Germline CDR1 SQVTM, CDR2 ANQGSEA. The CDR3 region is CSSLDRYNEQFF. The CDR3 region has the DNA TGCAGCTCCCTGGACAGGTACAATGAGCAGTTCTTC.

V is TRBV7-2 and J is TRBJ1-2; TRBD1 matches 8 bases. Trimming at V came to 3 bases and at J to 4 bases, leaving 4 bases not matched to a gene. Germline values: CDR1 SGHTA, CDR2 FQGNSA. The CDR3 totals 14 residues. The CDR3: CASSFSGTGYGYTF. The CDR3 coding sequence is TGTGCCAGCAGCTTTAGTGGGACAGGCTATGGCTACACCTTC.

The V gene is TRBV13, the J gene TRBJ1-4; D is perhaps TRBD1 (5 bases). Per germline, CDR1 PRHDT and CDR2 FYEKMQ (reference sequence). The germline V and J ends were trimmed by 5 bases and 10 bases, with 20 bases remaining between them. This CDR3 region has 15 residues. The CDR3 DNA follows: TGTGCCAGCAGCGCTAGGGACGCCGGGGGATCAAAACTGTTTTTT. Its protein is CASSARDAGGSKLFF. Drawing the rest from reference TRBV13 and TRBJ1-4, the complete variable domain is AAGVIQSPRHLIKEKRETATLKCYPIPRHDTVYWYQQGPGQDPQFLISFYEKMQSDKGSIPDRFSAQQFSDYHSELNMSSLELGDSALYFCASSARDAGGSKLFFGSGTQLSVL.

J is TRBJ1-1 and V is TRBV24-1, with D perhaps matching TRBD1 (5 bases). The CDR3 length is 14 residues. Germline lookup yields CDR1 KGHDR and CDR2 SFDVKD. Deletions cut 4 bases from V and 1 base from J, with 9 bases between. The DNA for the CDR3 is TGTGCCACCAGTGACGGACAATCGAACACTGAAGCTTTCTTT. It specifies CATSDGQSNTEAFF.

In its sample, this clone was seen a few times. This chain connects TRBV11-2 to TRBJ1-1; D is ambiguous. This CDR3 has 14 amino acids. Germline V gene lookup returns CDR1 SGHAT and CDR2 FQNNGV. The ends were cut back, 7 bases at V and 4 bases at J, with 16 bases in the middle. CDR3 region: CASKNSDRVTEAFF. The CDR3 nucleotides are TGTGCCAGCAAAAACTCTGACCGGGTCACTGAAGCTTTCTTT.

The chain is built from TRBV6-5 and TRBJ1-3; a possible D gene is TRBD1 (5 bases). The CDR3 spans 14 residues. Trimming removed 5 bases from V and 0 bases from J, with 8 bases in between. Germline assignment: CDR1 MNHEY and CDR2 SVGAGI. The CDR3 reads CASSTGVSGNTIYF. The DNA for the CDR3 is TGTGCCAGCAGTACGGGGGTCTCTGGAAACACCATATATTTT.

CDR3 sequence reads: CASSLGGAWNQPQHF. CDR3 DNA: TGTGCCAGCAGTTTAGGGGGGGCCTGGAATCAGCCCCAGCATTTT. V is TRBV27 and J is TRBJ1-5; the D gene is possibly TRBD1 (6 bases). Trimming stripped 2 bases from V and 4 bases from J, with 12 bases between. The CDR3 consists of 15 residues. The V gene's germline CDR1 is MNHEY and CDR2 SMNVEV (reference sequence).

This clone was seen just once. The chain is built from TRBV6-5 and TRBJ2-3, with D hard to call. The CDR3 has 13 amino acids. V was cut by 4 bases and J by 6 bases, with 11 bases left in between. Germline V gene data show CDR1 as MNHEY and CDR2 as SVGAGI. The CDR3 loop reads CASSLGRRDTQYF. The CDR3 DNA is TGTGCCAGCAGTTTGGGTCGGCGGGATACGCAGTATTTT.

This clone was recorded once. The J gene is TRBJ2-7, the V gene TRBV4-1; D gene unclear. V dropped 2 bases and J dropped 0 bases, with 11 bases sitting between them. The V gene's germline CDR1 is MGHRA and CDR2 YSYEKL. This CDR3 is built from 15 residues. CDR3 sequence: CASSQYYQDSYEQYF. Written as DNA, the CDR3 is TGCGCCAGCAGCCAATATTATCAGGACTCCTACGAGCAGTACTTC.

This clone was detected only once. Sequence at one end of the junction differs from germline and may be a read error. The chain combines TRBV11-2 with TRBJ1-5, with D perhaps matching TRBD1 (6 bases). The CDR3 consists of 13 residues. Per the germline V gene, CDR1 is SGHAT and CDR2 is FQNNGV. The CDR3, as DNA: TGTGCCAGCAGCCTGGACAGATATCAGTCCCAGCATTTT. Its translation: CASSLDRYQSQHF.

The chain employs TRBV4-1 and TRBJ1-3, with D tentatively TRBD1 (5 bases). V was trimmed by 3 bases and J by 6 bases, leaving 9 bases between them. The CDR3 runs to 13 residues. Germline loops: CDR1 MGHRA, CDR2 YSYEKL. CDR3 protein: CASSQGLTNTIYF. Here the CDR3 DNA reads TGCGCCAGCAGCCAGGGGCTCACAAACACCATATATTTT.

The chain uses TRBV7-3 and TRBJ2-5, with 9 positions matching TRBD2. Germline loops: CDR1 SGHTA, CDR2 FQGTGA. V lost 0 bases and J lost 1; bases outside the gene matches: 3. The CDR3 length is 16 residues. The CDR3 nucleotides read TGTGCCAGCAGCTTAACAAGCGGGAGGACCCAAGAGACCCAGTACTTC. It is translated as CASSLTSGRTQETQYF.

This chain joins TRBV6-5 and TRBJ2-3; D is perhaps TRBD2 (5 bases). CDR1 and CDR2 from the germline V gene are MNHEY and SVGAGI. The V end was cut by 6 bases, the J end by 5 bases, with 15 bases between. This CDR3 has 14 amino acids. The CDR3 region has the DNA TGTGCCAGCAGCCCCGTACCCGGAGGAGATACGCAGTATTTT. It translates to CASSPVPGGDTQYF.

The V gene is TRBV4-3, the J gene TRBJ1-2; a possible D gene is TRBD1 (5 bases). The V end lost 0 bases, the J end lost 8 bases, and 13 bases lay between the germline ends. The CDR3 is 14 amino acids. The germline V gene encodes CDR1 LGHNA and CDR2 YSLEER. CDR3 region: CASSQDRRGGGYTF. CDR3 in DNA: TGCGCCAGCAGCCAAGATAGAAGGGGTGGCGGCTACACCTTC.

The rearrangement links TRBV7-9 to TRBJ1-3; D is possibly TRBD1 (5 bases). CDR1 is SEHNR, CDR2 FQNEAQ, per germline (reference sequence). The CDR3 loop spans 15 amino acids. Trimming pared 5 bases from V and 2 bases from J, leaving 13 bases between. The CDR3 sequence is CASSPQRGAGNTIYF. CDR3 nucleotides: TGTGCCAGCAGCCCCCAACGGGGGGCTGGAAACACCATATATTTT.

V gene TRBV29-1 combines with J gene TRBJ1-2, with D perhaps TRBD1 (5 bases). V was cut by 6 bases and J by 2 bases, with 19 bases left in between. CDR3 length equals 15 residues. Germline CDR1 is SQVTM and CDR2 is ANQGSEA. The CDR3 region has the DNA TGCAGCGTCGAGCAGGGACTCCTGAGGAACTATGGCTACACCTTC. Translation gives CSVEQGLLRNYGYTF.

The chain is built from TRBV5-6 and TRBJ2-7; TRBD1 matches at 7 bases. Germline V CDR1 and CDR2: SGHDT, YYEEEE. Trimming cost V 0 bases and J 4 bases; bases outside gene matches: 7. This CDR3 region has 15 residues. DNA of the CDR3: TGTGCCAGCAGCTTGGCCAGGACAGGAGCTTACGAGCAGTACTTC. This translates into CASSLARTGAYEQYF. The whole variable domain, filled in from reference TRBV5-6 and TRBJ2-7, reads DAGVTQSPTHLIKTRGQQVTLRCSPKSGHDTVSWYQQALGQGPQFIFQYYEEEERQRGNFPDRFSGHQFPNYSSELNVNALLLGDSALYLCASSLARTGAYEQYFGPGTRLTVT.

The chain carries TRBV4-3 and TRBJ1-1; unclear D gene. The CDR3 spans 14 residues. Trimming shortened V by 0 bases and J by 3 bases, and 8 bases separated the two germline ends. Germline V gene sequence: CDR1 LGHNA, CDR2 YSLEER. The CDR3 nucleotides read TGCGCCAGCAGCCAAGATACCGGGTACACTGAAGCTTTCTTT. This encodes CASSQDTGYTEAFF.

The chain is built from TRBV29-1 and TRBJ2-7, with TRBD2 identical over 12 bases. Trimming took 4 bases from V and 5 from J; bases not matched to a gene: 0. The CDR3 sequence is 12 residues long. Germline CDR1 reads SQVTM; CDR2 reads ANQGSEA. Here the CDR3 DNA reads TGCAGCGTTGGACTAGCGGGGGACGAGCAGTACTTC. Translated: CSVGLAGDEQYF.

The chain uses TRBV7-9 and TRBJ2-4; maybe TRBD1 (5 bases). There are 13 residues in the CDR3. V lost 1 base to trimming and J lost 5 bases, with 6 bases between them. Germline values: CDR1 SEHNR, CDR2 FQNEAQ (reference sequence). In DNA, the CDR3 is TGTGCCAGCAGCTTAGGCAGGGAAAACATTCAGTACTTC. Translation gives CASSLGRENIQYF.

The V and J genes are TRBV4-3 and TRBJ2-3, with TRBD2 as a possible D gene (6 bases). Trimming left V 1 base short and J 8 bases short, with 16 bases between. The CDR3 is 15 amino acids. The germline gives CDR1 LGHNA, CDR2 YSLEER. The chain's CDR3 is CASSQAQLAGGTQYF. In DNA, the CDR3 is TGCGCCAGCAGCCAAGCACAACTCGCCGGGGGTACGCAGTATTTT.

This chain joins TRBV7-9 and TRBJ1-6; the D is unclear. Deletions cut 5 bases from V and 11 bases from J, with 19 bases between. Germline CDR1 is SEHNR and CDR2 is FQNEAQ (reference sequence). CDR3 length: 15 amino acids. In DNA, the CDR3 is TGTGCCAGCAGCGCAAATAGCGCGTCATCCACACCCCTCCACTTT. It specifies CASSANSASSTPLHF.

In this sample, this clone turned up once. This chain uses TRBV5-1 with TRBJ1-1, with 7 nucleotides matching TRBD1. Trimming cost V 3 bases and J 3 bases; bases outside gene matches: 2. The CDR3 extends over 13 amino acids. Germline lookup yields CDR1 SGHRS and CDR2 YFSETQ. The CDR3 reads CASSYDRDTEAFF. The CDR3 DNA reads TGCGCCAGCAGCTACGACAGGGACACTGAAGCTTTCTTT.